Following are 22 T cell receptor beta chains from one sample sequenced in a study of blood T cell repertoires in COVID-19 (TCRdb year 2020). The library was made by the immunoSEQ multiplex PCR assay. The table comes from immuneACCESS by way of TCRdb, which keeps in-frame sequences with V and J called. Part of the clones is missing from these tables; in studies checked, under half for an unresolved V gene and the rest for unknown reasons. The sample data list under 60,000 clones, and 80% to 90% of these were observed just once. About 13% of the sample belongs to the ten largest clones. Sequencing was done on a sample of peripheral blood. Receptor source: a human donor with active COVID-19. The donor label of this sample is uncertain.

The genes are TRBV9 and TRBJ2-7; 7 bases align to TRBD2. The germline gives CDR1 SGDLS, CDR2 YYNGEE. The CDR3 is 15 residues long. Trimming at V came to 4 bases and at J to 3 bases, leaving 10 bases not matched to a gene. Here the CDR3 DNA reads TGTGCCAGCAGCCCTATGGGAGGGACCCACTACGAGCAGTACTTC. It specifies CASSPMGGTHYEQYF.

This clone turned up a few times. The CDR3 sequence is CASSSGGGITYNSPLHF. The DNA of the CDR3 is TGTGCCAGCAGCTCGGGAGGGGGGATAACCTATAATTCACCCCTCCACTTT. V and J are TRBV5-5 and TRBJ1-6; weak D call: TRBD1 (6 bases). Germline V gene sequence: CDR1 SGHKS, CDR2 YYEKEE (reference sequence). V lost 3 bases, J lost 2 bases, and 15 bases lay in between. The CDR3 has 17 amino acids.

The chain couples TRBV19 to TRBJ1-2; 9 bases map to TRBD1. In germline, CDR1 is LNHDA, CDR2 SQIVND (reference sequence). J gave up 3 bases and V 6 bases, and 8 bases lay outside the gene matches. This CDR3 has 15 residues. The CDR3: CASRKQGASDYGYTF. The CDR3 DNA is TGTGCCAGTAGGAAACAGGGGGCGAGCGACTATGGCTACACCTTC.

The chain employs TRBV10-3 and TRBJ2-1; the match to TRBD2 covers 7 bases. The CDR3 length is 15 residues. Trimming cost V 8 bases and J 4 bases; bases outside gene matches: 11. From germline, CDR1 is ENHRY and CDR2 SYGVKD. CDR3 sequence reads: CAIGAQRGIYNEQFF. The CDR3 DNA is TGTGCCATCGGCGCTCAGCGGGGAATTTACAATGAGCAGTTCTTC.

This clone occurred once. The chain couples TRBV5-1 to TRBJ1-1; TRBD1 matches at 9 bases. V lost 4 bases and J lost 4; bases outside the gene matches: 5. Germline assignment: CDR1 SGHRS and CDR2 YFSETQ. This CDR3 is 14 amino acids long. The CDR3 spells CASSPTTGGTEAFF. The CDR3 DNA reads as TGCGCCAGCAGCCCCACGACAGGGGGCACTGAAGCTTTCTTT.

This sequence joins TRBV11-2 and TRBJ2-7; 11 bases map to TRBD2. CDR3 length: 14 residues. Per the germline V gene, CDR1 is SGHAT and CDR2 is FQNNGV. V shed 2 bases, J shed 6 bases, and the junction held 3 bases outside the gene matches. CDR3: CASSLWGLAVEQYF. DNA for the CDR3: TGTGCCAGCAGCTTATGGGGACTAGCGGTCGAGCAGTACTTC.

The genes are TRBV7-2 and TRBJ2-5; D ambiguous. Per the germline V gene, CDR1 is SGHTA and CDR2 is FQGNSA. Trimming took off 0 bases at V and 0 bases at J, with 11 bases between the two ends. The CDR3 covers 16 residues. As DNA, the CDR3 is TGTGCCAGCAGCTTAGCGGGCAGCCAGAACCAAGAGACCCAGTACTTC. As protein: CASSLAGSQNQETQYF. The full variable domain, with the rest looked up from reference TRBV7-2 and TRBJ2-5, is GAGVSQSPSNKVTEKGKDVELRCDPISGHTALYWYRQSLGQGLEFLIYFQGNSAPDKSGLPSDRFSAERTGGSVSTLTIQRTQQEDSAVYLCASSLAGSQNQETQYFGPGTRLLVL.

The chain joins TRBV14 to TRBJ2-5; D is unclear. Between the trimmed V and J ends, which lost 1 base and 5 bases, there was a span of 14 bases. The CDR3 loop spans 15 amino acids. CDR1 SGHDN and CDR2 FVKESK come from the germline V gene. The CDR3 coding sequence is TGTGCCAGCAGCCAAGGTCTGAAGCCACCGGAGACCCAGTACTTC. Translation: CASSQGLKPPETQYF.

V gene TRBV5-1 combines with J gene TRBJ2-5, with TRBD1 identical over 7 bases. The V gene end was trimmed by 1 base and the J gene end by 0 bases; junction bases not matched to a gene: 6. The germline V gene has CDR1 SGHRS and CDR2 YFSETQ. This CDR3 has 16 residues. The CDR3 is CASSLLGTADQETQYF. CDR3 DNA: TGCGCCAGCAGCTTGCTCGGGACAGCAGACCAAGAGACCCAGTACTTC.

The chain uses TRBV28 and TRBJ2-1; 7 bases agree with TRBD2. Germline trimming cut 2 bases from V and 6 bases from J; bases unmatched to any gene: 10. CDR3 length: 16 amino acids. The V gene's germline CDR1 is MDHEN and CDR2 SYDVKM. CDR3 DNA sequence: TGTGCCAGCAGTTTAGTACTAGCGCCCGACAGCAATGAGCAGTTCTTC. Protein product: CASSLVLAPDSNEQFF.

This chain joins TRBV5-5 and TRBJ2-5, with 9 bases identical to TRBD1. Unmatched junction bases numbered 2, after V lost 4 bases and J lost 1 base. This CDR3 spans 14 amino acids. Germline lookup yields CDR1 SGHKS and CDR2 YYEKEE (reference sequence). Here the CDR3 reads CASSQGQGQETQYF. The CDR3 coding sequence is TGTGCCAGCAGCCAGGGACAGGGCCAAGAGACCCAGTACTTC.

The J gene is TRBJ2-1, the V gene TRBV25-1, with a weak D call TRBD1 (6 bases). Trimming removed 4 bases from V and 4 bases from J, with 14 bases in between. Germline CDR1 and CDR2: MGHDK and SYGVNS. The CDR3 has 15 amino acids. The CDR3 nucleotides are TGTGCCAGCAGTGTAACAGGGAGCTCGTACAATGAGCAGTTCTTC. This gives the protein CASSVTGSSYNEQFF.

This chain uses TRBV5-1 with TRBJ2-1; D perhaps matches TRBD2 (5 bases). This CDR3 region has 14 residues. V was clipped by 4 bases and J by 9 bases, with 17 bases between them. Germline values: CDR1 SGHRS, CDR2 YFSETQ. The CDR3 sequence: CASSTPEGKGEQFF. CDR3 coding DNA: TGCGCCAGCAGCACACCAGAGGGAAAGGGTGAGCAGTTCTTC.

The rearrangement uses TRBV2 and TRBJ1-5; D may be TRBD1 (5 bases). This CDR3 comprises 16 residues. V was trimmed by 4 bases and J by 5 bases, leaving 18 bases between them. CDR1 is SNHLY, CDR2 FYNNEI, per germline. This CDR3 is CASSGAGWGKHQPQHF. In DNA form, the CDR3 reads TGTGCCAGCAGTGGGGCAGGGTGGGGAAAACATCAGCCCCAGCATTTT.

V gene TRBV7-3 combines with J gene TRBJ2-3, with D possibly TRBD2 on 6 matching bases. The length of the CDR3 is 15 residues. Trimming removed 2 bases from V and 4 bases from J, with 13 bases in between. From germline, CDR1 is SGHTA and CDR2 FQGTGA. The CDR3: CASSLAGSMSDTQYF. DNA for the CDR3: TGTGCCAGCAGCTTAGCCGGGAGTATGTCAGATACGCAGTATTTT.

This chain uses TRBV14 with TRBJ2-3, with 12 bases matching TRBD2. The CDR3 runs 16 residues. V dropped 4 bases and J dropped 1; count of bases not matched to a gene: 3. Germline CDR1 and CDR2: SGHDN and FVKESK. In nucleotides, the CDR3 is TGTGCCAGCAGCCTCCGACTAGCGGGAGGCACAGATACGCAGTATTTT. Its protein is CASSLRLAGGTDTQYF.

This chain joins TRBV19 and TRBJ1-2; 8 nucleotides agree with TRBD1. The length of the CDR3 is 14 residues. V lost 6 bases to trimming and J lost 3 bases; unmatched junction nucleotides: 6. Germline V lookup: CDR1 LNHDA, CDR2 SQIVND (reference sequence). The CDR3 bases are TGTGCCAGTAGCGGGACAGGCTTTGACTATGGCTACACCTTC. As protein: CASSGTGFDYGYTF.

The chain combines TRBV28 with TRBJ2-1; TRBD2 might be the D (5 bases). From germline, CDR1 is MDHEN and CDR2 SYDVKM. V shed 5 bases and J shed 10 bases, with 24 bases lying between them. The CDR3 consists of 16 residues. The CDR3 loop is CASSPLGRGPLREQFF. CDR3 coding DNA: TGTGCCAGCAGTCCTCTAGGGAGAGGGCCGCTTCGGGAGCAGTTCTTC.

The CDR3 is CASRISRDIRETQYF. In DNA, the CDR3 is TGCGCCAGCAGGATCAGCCGGGACATCAGGGAGACCCAGTACTTC. This rearrangement joins TRBV5-1 to TRBJ2-5; TRBD1 might be the D (6 bases). Trimming left V 5 bases short and J 5 bases short, with 19 bases between. The CDR3 contains 15 residues. CDR1 and CDR2 from the germline V gene are SGHRS and YFSETQ.

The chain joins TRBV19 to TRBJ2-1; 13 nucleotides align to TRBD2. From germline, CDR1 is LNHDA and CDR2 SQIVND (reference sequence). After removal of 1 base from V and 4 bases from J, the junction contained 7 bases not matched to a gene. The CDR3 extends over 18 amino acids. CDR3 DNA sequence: TGTGCCAGTAGTATAGTCGGGACTAGCGGGAACCCTTACAATGAGCAGTTCTTC. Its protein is CASSIVGTSGNPYNEQFF.

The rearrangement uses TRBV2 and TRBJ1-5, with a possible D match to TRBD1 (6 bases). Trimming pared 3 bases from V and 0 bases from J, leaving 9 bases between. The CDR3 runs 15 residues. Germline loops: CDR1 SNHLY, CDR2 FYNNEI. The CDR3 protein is CASSELRGSNQPQHF. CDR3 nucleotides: TGTGCCAGCAGTGAGCTCAGGGGTAGCAATCAGCCCCAGCATTTT.

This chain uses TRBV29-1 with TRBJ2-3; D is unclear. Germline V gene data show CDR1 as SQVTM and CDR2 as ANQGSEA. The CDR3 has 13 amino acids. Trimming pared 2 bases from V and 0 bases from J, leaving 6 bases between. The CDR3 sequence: CSVESPSTDTQYF. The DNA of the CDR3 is TGCAGCGTTGAAAGCCCTAGCACAGATACGCAGTATTTT.